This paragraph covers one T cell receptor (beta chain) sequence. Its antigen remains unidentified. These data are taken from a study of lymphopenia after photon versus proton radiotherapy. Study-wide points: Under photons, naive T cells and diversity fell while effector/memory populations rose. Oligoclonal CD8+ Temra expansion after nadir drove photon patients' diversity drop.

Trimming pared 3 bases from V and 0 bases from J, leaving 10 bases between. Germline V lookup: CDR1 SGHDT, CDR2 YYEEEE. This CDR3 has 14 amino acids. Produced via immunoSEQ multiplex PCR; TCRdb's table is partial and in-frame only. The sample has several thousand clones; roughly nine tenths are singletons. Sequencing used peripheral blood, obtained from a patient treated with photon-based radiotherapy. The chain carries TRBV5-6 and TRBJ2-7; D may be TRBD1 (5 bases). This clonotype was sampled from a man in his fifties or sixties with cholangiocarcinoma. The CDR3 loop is CASSSQGSSYEQYF. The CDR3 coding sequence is TGTGCCAGCAGCTCCCAGGGTAGCTCCTACGAGCAGTACTTC.